The 25 T cell receptor beta chains below come from one sample, sequenced in a study of blood T cell repertoires in COVID-19. Profiling relied on immunoSEQ multiplex PCR, and the TCRdb table lists in-frame clones only, not all of them. The top ten hold roughly 2% of the sample, which has under 200,000 clones, 70% to 90% seen once. Sequencing input: peripheral blood. Source of these receptors: a man aged 65 to 79 with active or convalescent COVID-19.

The chain employs TRBV6-5 and TRBJ2-5, with 7 bases matching TRBD1. Germline V lookup: CDR1 MNHEY, CDR2 SVGAGI. Germline trimming cut 4 bases from V and 5 bases from J; bases unmatched to any gene: 10. The CDR3 is made up of 15 amino acids. The CDR3 DNA is TGTGCCAGCAGTTTCCAACAGGGGTCGTGGGAGACCCAGTACTTC. Amino acids: CASSFQQGSWETQYF.

There are a few counts of this clone. J is TRBJ1-6 and V is TRBV6-5; 11 nucleotides match TRBD1. The V gene's germline CDR1 is MNHEY and CDR2 SVGAGI. Unmatched junction bases numbered 3, after V lost 4 bases and J lost 7 bases. The CDR3 spans 15 residues. Written as DNA, the CDR3 is TGTGCCAGCAGTTTCGGACAGGGGGCAAATTCACCCCTCCACTTT. This encodes CASSFGQGANSPLHF.

V gene TRBV2 combines with J gene TRBJ1-1; 7 positions agree with TRBD1. J lost 1 base, V lost 7 bases, and 3 bases had no gene match. The V gene's germline CDR1 is SNHLY and CDR2 FYNNEI. This CDR3 spans 13 amino acids. As DNA, the CDR3 is TGTGCCAGCATGGGACAGAAGAACACTGAAGCTTTCTTT. The encoded protein is CASMGQKNTEAFF. Using reference TRBV2 and TRBJ1-1 for the parts outside the CDR3, the full variable domain is EPEVTQTPSHQVTQMGQEVILRCVPISNHLYFYWYRQILGQKVEFLVSFYNNEISEKSEIFDDQFSVERPDGSNFTLKIRSTKLEDSAMYFCASMGQKNTEAFFGQGTRLTVV.

This clone is a singleton in its sample. The chain joins TRBV9 to TRBJ1-6, with D perhaps TRBD1 (6 bases). The CDR3 is made up of 15 amino acids. The germline V gene encodes CDR1 SGDLS and CDR2 YYNGEE. The ends were cut back, 3 bases at V and 8 bases at J, with 15 bases in the middle. The CDR3 is CASSAAAGGDSPLHF. In nucleotides, the CDR3 is TGTGCCAGCAGCGCCGCCGCGGGGGGCGATTCACCCCTCCACTTT.

The table lists this clone with many counts. The rearrangement joins TRBV2 to TRBJ2-7; a weak D match, TRBD2 (5 bases). This CDR3 is 17 amino acids long. The V end was cut by 6 bases, the J end by 2 bases, with 23 bases between. Germline CDR1 is SNHLY and CDR2 is FYNNEI. This chain's CDR3 is CASSTTLTRLATYEQYF. DNA of the CDR3: TGTGCCAGCAGCACAACCCTCACTAGATTGGCTACCTACGAGCAGTACTTC.

This clone was found a few times. This rearrangement joins TRBV18 to TRBJ1-5; D remains ambiguous. The CDR3 is made up of 13 amino acids. The germline V gene has CDR1 KGHSH and CDR2 LQKENI. V lost 3 bases, J lost 7 bases, and 10 bases lay in between. CDR3 nucleotide sequence: TGTGCCAGCTCACCGGAGCCTTTCCAGCCCCAGCATTTT. It codes for CASSPEPFQPQHF.

This clone was detected only once. The chain links TRBV14 to TRBJ2-5, with 10 bases matching TRBD2. Germline CDR1 SGHDN, CDR2 FVKESK. J was trimmed by 2 bases and V by 3 bases; bases with no gene match: 9. The CDR3 has 17 residues. The CDR3 DNA reads as TGTGCCAGCAGCCACACGATAGCGGGGGGCCATCAAGAGACCCAGTACTTC. Amino acid sequence: CASSHTIAGGHQETQYF.

The chain links TRBV6-5 to TRBJ2-7; the match to TRBD2 covers 8 bases. J gave up 3 bases and V 6 bases, and 7 bases lay outside the gene matches. Per the germline V gene, CDR1 is MNHEY and CDR2 is SVGAGI. The CDR3 has 14 amino acids. CDR3 protein: CASSSAGGGYEQYF. CDR3 nucleotides: TGTGCCAGCAGCTCGGCGGGGGGCGGCTACGAGCAGTACTTC.

The chain has TRBV7-2 and TRBJ2-2, with 10 bases lining up with TRBD2. Germline trimming cut 2 bases from V and 7 bases from J; bases unmatched to any gene: 4. The germline V gene has CDR1 SGHTA and CDR2 FQGNSA. The CDR3 covers 15 residues. This CDR3 reads CASSLRLAGGGELFF. The CDR3 DNA reads TGTGCCAGCAGCTTACGACTAGCGGGCGGCGGGGAGCTGTTTTTT.

The count of this clone is one. The rearrangement links TRBV29-1 to TRBJ2-2, with TRBD1 matching over 9 bases. Germline CDR1 SQVTM, CDR2 ANQGSEA. Trimming cost V 5 bases and J 6 bases; bases outside gene matches: 4. The length of the CDR3 is 13 residues. CDR3 nucleotides: TGCAGCGTTCTGACAGGGGGATCCGGGGAGCTGTTTTTT. It is translated as CSVLTGGSGELFF.

This clone showed up just once. The chain recombines TRBV7-9 with TRBJ1-5; D is unresolved. The CDR3 loop spans 16 amino acids. Per germline, CDR1 SEHNR and CDR2 FQNEAQ (reference sequence). The V end was cut by 4 bases, the J end by 0 bases, with 13 bases between. The CDR3 DNA sequence: TGTGCCAGCAGCTCAACTAGCGGTCCTAGCAATCAGCCCCAGCATTTT. This sequence encodes CASSSTSGPSNQPQHF.

The table lists this clone with a count of one. The chain has TRBV7-9 and TRBJ2-4; 7 bases map to TRBD1. The V gene end was trimmed by 1 base and the J gene end by 0 bases; junction bases not matched to a gene: 9. Germline CDR1 is SEHNR and CDR2 is FQNEAQ (reference sequence). This CDR3 has 18 amino acids. CDR3 residues: CASSLEGWQGVAKNIQYF. The CDR3 DNA follows: TGTGCCAGCAGCTTAGAGGGGTGGCAGGGGGTAGCCAAAAACATTCAGTACTTC.

The V and J genes are TRBV6-5 and TRBJ1-4; D is unresolved. The CDR3 consists of 16 residues. Trimming left V 0 bases short and J 4 bases short, with 12 bases between. The germline V gene encodes CDR1 MNHEY and CDR2 SVGAGI. The CDR3 here is CASSYSMRGVNEKLFF. The CDR3 nucleotides read TGTGCCAGCAGTTACTCGATGCGGGGAGTTAATGAAAAACTGTTTTTT.

The rearrangement joins TRBV12-5 to TRBJ2-3, with 9 bases that match TRBD2. The CDR3 has 15 residues. Germline CDR1 LGHNT, CDR2 FRNRAP. V was clipped by 5 bases and J by 5 bases; unmatched bases: 8. The CDR3 here is CASGPGVAGEDTQYF. In nucleotides, the CDR3 is TGTGCTAGTGGTCCCGGGGTAGCGGGAGAAGATACGCAGTATTTT.

V usage is TRBV28 and J usage is TRBJ2-7; no reliable D call. Germline values: CDR1 MDHEN, CDR2 SYDVKM. With 7 bases removed from V and 4 bases from J, the gap between germline ends came to 11 bases. This CDR3 contains 12 residues. CDR3 amino acids: CASTPSVYEQYF. In nucleotides, the CDR3 is TGTGCCAGCACCCCATCGGTATACGAGCAGTACTTC. The whole variable domain, filled in from reference TRBV28 and TRBJ2-7, reads DVKVTQSSRYLVKRTGEKVFLECVQDMDHENMFWYRQDPGLGLRLIYFSYDVKMKEKGDIPEGYSVSREKKERFSLILESASTNQTSMYLCASTPSVYEQYFGPGTRLTVT.

The rearrangement links TRBV6-1 to TRBJ2-7; tentatively, D is TRBD1 (6 bases). In germline, CDR1 is MNHNS, CDR2 SASEGT. V shed 8 bases and J shed 6 bases, with 23 bases lying between them. The CDR3 length is 15 residues. Here the CDR3 reads CASLRAQAGAGEQYF. In DNA, the CDR3 is TGTGCCAGCCTCCGGGCCCAGGCAGGGGCAGGCGAGCAGTACTTC.

The J gene is TRBJ1-6, the V gene TRBV27; possibly TRBD1 for D (5 bases). The germline V and J ends were trimmed by 3 bases and 7 bases, with 10 bases remaining between them. The CDR3 has 14 residues. CDR1 is MNHEY, CDR2 SMNVEV, per germline (reference sequence). The CDR3 loop reads CASSFRGGNSPLHF. CDR3 nucleotides: TGTGCCAGCAGTTTTAGGGGAGGCAATTCACCCCTCCACTTT.

V is TRBV28 and J is TRBJ1-2, with D perhaps matching TRBD1 (6 bases). V was trimmed by 5 bases and J by 5 bases, leaving 9 bases between them. The germline CDR1 and CDR2 sequences are MDHEN and SYDVKM. This CDR3 spans 12 amino acids. Here the CDR3 reads CASSGGQYGYTF. The CDR3 DNA is TGTGCCAGCAGTGGGGGCCAGTATGGCTACACCTTC.

The V call is TRBV5-6, the J call TRBJ2-7; D perhaps matches TRBD2 (6 bases). The CDR3 covers 14 residues. From germline, CDR1 is SGHDT and CDR2 YYEEEE. V lost 0 bases and J 4 bases, leaving 11 bases between the germline ends. The DNA for the CDR3 is TGTGCCAGCAGCTTGGGGAGGGGATATTACGAGCAGTACTTC. As protein: CASSLGRGYYEQYF. The full variable domain, its missing parts supplied by reference TRBV5-6 and TRBJ2-7, is DAGVTQSPTHLIKTRGQQVTLRCSPKSGHDTVSWYQQALGQGPQFIFQYYEEEERQRGNFPDRFSGHQFPNYSSELNVNALLLGDSALYLCASSLGRGYYEQYFGPGTRLTVT.

The chain has TRBV6-5 and TRBJ2-5; D gene unclear. The V gene lost 7 bases and the J gene lost 3 bases, with 6 bases spanning the gap. Germline V gene data show CDR1 as MNHEY and CDR2 as SVGAGI. The CDR3 loop spans 11 amino acids. The CDR3 DNA reads as TGTGCCAGCACGTTTAAAGAGACCCAGTACTTC. Its protein is CASTFKETQYF.

The chain has TRBV2 and TRBJ1-4; D uncertain. The V and J ends lost 10 bases and 5 bases respectively, with 11 bases between them. This CDR3 region has 12 residues. Per germline, CDR1 SNHLY and CDR2 FYNNEI. CDR3 protein: CATSGSNEKLFF. Here the CDR3 DNA reads TGTGCCACTTCGGGGTCAAATGAAAAACTGTTTTTT.

In this sample, this clone turned up a few times. V usage is TRBV11-3 and J usage is TRBJ2-1; TRBD1 is a possible D gene (6 bases). Germline lookup yields CDR1 SGHNT and CDR2 YENEEA. The CDR3 covers 14 residues. V was trimmed by 1 base and J by 8 bases, leaving 12 bases between them. The CDR3 coding sequence is TGTGCCAGCAGCTTAGGACAGGTATCTCATGAGCAGTTCTTC. Its translation is CASSLGQVSHEQFF.

This clone is a singleton in its sample. The chain employs TRBV28 and TRBJ2-7; TRBD2 matches at 8 bases. Germline V gives CDR1 MDHEN, CDR2 SYDVKM. The junction had 7 bases not matched to a gene; V was cut back by 8 bases and J by 1 base. The CDR3 length is 14 residues. The CDR3, as DNA: TGTGCCAGCGCCGACGGGAGGGGTTCCTACGAGCAGTACTTC. Protein sequence: CASADGRGSYEQYF.

V usage is TRBV18 and J usage is TRBJ2-1; 11 positions agree with TRBD2. CDR1 and CDR2 from the germline V gene are KGHSH and LQKENI. The length of the CDR3 is 21 residues. The ends lost 1 base at V and 3 bases at J; junction bases unmatched: 17. In nucleotides, the CDR3 is TGTGCCAGCTCACCACGAGCCCGACTAGCGGGGAGCTCCGACCTCTACAATGAGCAGTTCTTC. Protein: CASSPRARLAGSSDLYNEQFF.

The rearrangement joins TRBV19 to TRBJ2-1; weak D call: TRBD1 (5 bases). This CDR3 region has 20 residues. V was shortened by 1 base and J by 6 bases, with 28 bases between the two germline ends. In germline, CDR1 is LNHDA, CDR2 SQIVND (reference sequence). CDR3: CASSIAGSGTFGAGLNEQFF. As DNA, the CDR3 is TGTGCCAGTAGTATAGCGGGTTCCGGAACTTTTGGGGCAGGTCTCAATGAGCAGTTCTTC.